This T cell receptor beta chain was recorded in a study of CD8+ T cells in alopecia areata. Extracted RNA was reverse transcribed into cDNA, the sequencing template. Generated by immunoSEQ multiplex PCR, the TCRdb table keeps only in-frame clones and is missing some. The table has more than 95,000 clones, 85% to 90% seen once. Trimming shortened V by 0 bases and J by 4 bases, and 21 bases separated the two germline ends. CDR1 SGHAT and CDR2 FQNNGV come from the germline V gene. The CDR3 sequence is 18 residues long. The treatment here: oral pan-JAK inhibitor, 5-10 mg twice daily. The source is a human donor with alopecia areata. The source was CD8+ T cells sorted from blood, collected at approximately week 34, from a patient treated with tofacitinib. The chain uses TRBV11-2 and TRBJ1-1; D may be TRBD1 (6 bases). The CDR3 bases are TGTGCCAGCAGCTTAGAGTATAGGGACACAACTTGGGGCACTGAAGCTTTCTTT. Translated: CASSLEYRDTTWGTEAFF.